One sample yielded the 13 T cell receptor beta chains listed below, sequenced in a study of post-analysis software for immune sequencing data. Unique molecular identifiers were carried by the TCR beta cDNA libraries. From the PCR reads, TCRdb called clonotypes with MiXCR, one entry per CDR3 protein. In the table there are hundreds of thousands of distinct CDR3 sequences, roughly 45% of which are singletons. Study-wide results and limits: Five or six TRBV segments were significantly more frequent in patients than in controls. TRBV5-6, TRBV5-1 and TRBV20-1 were among these segments.

These receptors have no known antigen. Sequenced: blood. The origin of the receptors is a girl aged 10-17 years with multiple sclerosis.

The J gene is TRBJ1-1, the V gene TRBV20-1; TRBD1 is a possible D gene (5 bases). The CDR3 extends over 16 amino acids. V lost 0 bases, J lost 10 bases, and 24 bases lay in between. Per germline, CDR1 DFQATT and CDR2 SNEGSKA (reference sequence). The CDR3 sequence: CSAREMRRHPVGGAFF. The CDR3 bases are TGCAGTGCTAGAGAAATGAGAAGACATCCCGTGGGGGGAGCTTTCTTT.

This clonotype has more than one count but fewer than ten. The chain recombines TRBV7-3 with TRBJ2-1; 12 positions match TRBD1. The germline V gene has CDR1 SGHTA and CDR2 FQGTGA. The J segment lost 9 bases and the V segment lost 4 bases, leaving 10 bases of the junction unmatched. The CDR3 runs 16 residues. The CDR3 here is CASSSYPGQGAVEQFF. Written as DNA, the CDR3 is TGTGCCAGCAGCTCCTACCCGGGACAGGGGGCAGTTGAGCAGTTCTTC.

This clonotype was counted between two and nine times. This chain's CDR3 is CSAPLGGGSYEQYF. CDR3 DNA sequence: TGCAGTGCTCCCCTCGGGGGAGGATCCTACGAGCAGTACTTC. The chain uses TRBV20-1 and TRBJ2-7, with D tentatively TRBD2 (6 bases). The germline V gene has CDR1 DFQATT and CDR2 SNEGSKA (reference sequence). CDR3 length: 14 amino acids. Trimming removed 5 bases from V and 1 base from J, with 15 bases in between.

The chain couples TRBV20-1 to TRBJ2-5, with 8 nucleotides matching TRBD1. Judging by the DNA end, TRBJ2-7 fits better; the J call may be wrong. This CDR3 contains 14 residues. The V gene's germline CDR1 is DFQATT and CDR2 SNEGSKA (reference sequence). The CDR3 loop is CSARGTGKVSEQYF. The DNA for the CDR3 is TGCAGTGCTAGAGGGACAGGGAAGGTATCCGAGCAGTACTTC.

The chain is built from TRBV24-1 and TRBJ2-7; TRBD1 is a possible D gene (6 bases). V was shortened by 5 bases and J by 3 bases, with 7 bases between the two germline ends. The CDR3 is 12 amino acids. Germline assignment: CDR1 KGHDR and CDR2 SFDVKD. The CDR3 DNA is TGTGCCACCAGTGGGGACAACTACGAGCAGTACTTC. It codes for CATSGDNYEQYF.

This rearrangement joins TRBV2 to TRBJ1-1, with D possibly being TRBD1 (5 bases). CDR3 length equals 15 residues. Per germline, CDR1 SNHLY and CDR2 FYNNEI. V lost 1 base and J 3 bases, leaving 12 bases between the germline ends. The CDR3 DNA sequence: TGTGCCAGCAGTGAAGGTGAGGGGCTCGACACTGAAGCTTTCTTT. This translates into CASSEGEGLDTEAFF. The entire variable domain, with the rest obtained from reference TRBV2 and TRBJ1-1, is as follows: EPEVTQTPSHQVTQMGQEVILRCVPISNHLYFYWYRQILGQKVEFLVSFYNNEISEKSEIFDDQFSVERPDGSNFTLKIRSTKLEDSAMYFCASSEGEGLDTEAFFGQGTRLTVV.

This chain uses TRBV4-2 with TRBJ2-3, with 13 bases matching TRBD2. Germline loops: CDR1 LGHNA, CDR2 YNFKEQ. J gave up 7 bases and V 6 bases, and 7 bases lay outside the gene matches. The CDR3 has 15 amino acids. This CDR3 reads CASSLGLAGANTQYF. DNA of the CDR3: TGTGCCAGCAGTCTAGGACTAGCGGGAGCGAATACGCAGTATTTT.

The rearrangement uses TRBV3-1 and TRBJ2-1, with D possibly TRBD1 on 5 matching bases. Per germline, CDR1 LGHDT and CDR2 YNNKEL (reference sequence). V was pared by 4 bases and J by 3 bases, with 16 bases between. CDR3 length equals 16 residues. The CDR3 loop reads CASSPRLGVNYNEQFF. DNA for the CDR3: TGTGCCAGCAGCCCCCGCCTAGGGGTAAACTACAATGAGCAGTTCTTC.

This chain uses TRBV18 with TRBJ2-3; 9 bases fit TRBD1. CDR3 size: 16 residues. CDR1 is KGHSH and CDR2 is LQKENI in the germline V gene. V gave up 0 bases and J gave up 5 bases; unmatched junction bases: 6. The CDR3 region is CASSPPGQGLIDTQYF. CDR3 coding DNA: TGTGCCAGCTCACCACCCGGACAGGGGTTAATAGATACGCAGTATTTT.

This rearrangement joins TRBV19 to TRBJ2-3, with unresolved D. Trimming removed 2 bases from V and 11 bases from J, with 8 bases in between. The CDR3 has 11 residues. Germline V CDR1 and CDR2: LNHDA, SQIVND (reference sequence). CDR3 sequence: CASSISGRQYF. CDR3 coding DNA: TGTGCCAGTAGTATATCGGGCCGGCAGTATTTT.

The V gene is TRBV29-1, the J gene TRBJ1-2; 10 nucleotides align to TRBD1. The germline V gene encodes CDR1 SQVTM and CDR2 ANQGSEA. There are 12 residues in the CDR3. V was clipped by 7 bases and J by 7 bases; unmatched bases: 6. The CDR3: CSGRQGASGYTF. The CDR3 region has the DNA TGCAGCGGAAGACAGGGGGCAAGTGGCTACACCTTC.

The rearrangement joins TRBV6-2 or TRBV6-3 to TRBJ2-7; 10 nucleotides align to TRBD1. In germline, CDR1 is MNHEY, CDR2 SVGEGT. The length of the CDR3 is 15 residues. V was pared by 2 bases and J by 8 bases, with 9 bases of the junction left unmatched. The chain's CDR3 is CASSYPGQGMIKQYF. CDR3 nucleotides: TGTGCCAGCAGTTACCCGGGACAGGGGATGATCAAGCAGTACTTC.

This sequence joins TRBV27 and TRBJ2-1; tentatively, D is TRBD1 (6 bases). The germline V gene encodes CDR1 MNHEY and CDR2 SMNVEV (reference sequence). V lost 4 bases and J lost 5, with 12 bases in between. The CDR3 has 14 amino acids. The CDR3 loop is CASSYSDRNNEQFF. The CDR3 DNA follows: TGTGCCAGCAGTTACTCCGACAGGAACAATGAGCAGTTCTTC.